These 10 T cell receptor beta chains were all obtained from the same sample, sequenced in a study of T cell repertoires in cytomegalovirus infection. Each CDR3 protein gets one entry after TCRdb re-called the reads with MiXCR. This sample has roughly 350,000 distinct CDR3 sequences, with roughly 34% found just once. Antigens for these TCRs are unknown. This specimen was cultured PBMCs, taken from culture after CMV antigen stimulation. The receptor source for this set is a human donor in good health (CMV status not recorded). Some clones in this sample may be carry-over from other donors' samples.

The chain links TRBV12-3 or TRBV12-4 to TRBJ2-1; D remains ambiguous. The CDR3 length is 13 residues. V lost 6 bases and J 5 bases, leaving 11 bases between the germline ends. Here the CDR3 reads CASSPRLDNEQFF. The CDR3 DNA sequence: TGTGCCAGCAGCCCCCGACTCGACAATGAGCAGTTCTTC.

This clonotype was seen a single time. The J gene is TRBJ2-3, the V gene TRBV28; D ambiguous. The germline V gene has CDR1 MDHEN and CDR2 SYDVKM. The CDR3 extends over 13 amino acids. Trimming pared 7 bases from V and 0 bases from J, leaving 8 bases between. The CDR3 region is CASKDTSTDTQYF. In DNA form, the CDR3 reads TGTGCCAGCAAAGATACTAGCACAGATACGCAGTATTTT.

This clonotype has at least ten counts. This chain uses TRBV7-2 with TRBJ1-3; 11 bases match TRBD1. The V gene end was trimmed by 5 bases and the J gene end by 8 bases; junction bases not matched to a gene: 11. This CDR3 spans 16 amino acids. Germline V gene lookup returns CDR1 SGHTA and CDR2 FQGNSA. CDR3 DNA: TGTGCCAGCAGCCTCAGAGGACAGGGGGCCTGGGACACCATATATTTT. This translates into CASSLRGQGAWDTIYF.

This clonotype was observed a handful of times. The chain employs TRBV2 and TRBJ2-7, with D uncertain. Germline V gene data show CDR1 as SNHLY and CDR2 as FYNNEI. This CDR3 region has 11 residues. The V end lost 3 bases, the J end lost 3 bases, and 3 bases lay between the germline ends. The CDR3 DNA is TGTGCCAGCAGTGATTACTACGAGCAGTACGTC. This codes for CASSDYYEQYV.

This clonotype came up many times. The CDR3 region has the DNA TGTGCCACCAGTGAGGGGACTAGCGGGAGAGGTTCCTCGGGTGAGCAGTTCTTC. Translating it yields CATSEGTSGRGSSGEQFF. The chain is built from TRBV24-1 and TRBJ2-1; 14 bases align to TRBD2. Trimming took 4 bases from V and 9 from J; bases not matched to a gene: 13. Germline V lookup: CDR1 KGHDR, CDR2 SFDVKD. The CDR3 spans 18 residues.

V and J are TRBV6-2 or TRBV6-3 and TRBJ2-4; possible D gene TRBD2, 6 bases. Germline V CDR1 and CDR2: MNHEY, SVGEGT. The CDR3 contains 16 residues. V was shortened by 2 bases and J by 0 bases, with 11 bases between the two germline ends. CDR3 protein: CASSYEVGLAKNIQYF. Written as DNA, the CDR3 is TGTGCCAGCAGTTACGAGGTGGGACTAGCCAAAAACATTCAGTACTTC.

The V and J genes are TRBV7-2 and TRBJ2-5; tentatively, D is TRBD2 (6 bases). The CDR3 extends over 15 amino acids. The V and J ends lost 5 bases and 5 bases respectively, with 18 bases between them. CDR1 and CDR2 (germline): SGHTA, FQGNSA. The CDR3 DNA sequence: TGTGCCAGCAGCCCCGGGACGCTTGGAGGGGAGACCCAGTACTTC. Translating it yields CASSPGTLGGETQYF.

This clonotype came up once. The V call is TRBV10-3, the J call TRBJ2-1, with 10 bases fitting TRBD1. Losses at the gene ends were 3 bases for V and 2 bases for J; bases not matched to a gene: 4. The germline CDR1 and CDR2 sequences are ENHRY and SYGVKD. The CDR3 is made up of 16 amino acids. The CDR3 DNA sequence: TGTGCCATCAGTGATTCCGGACAGGGGGCCTACAATGAGCAGTTCTTC. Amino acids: CAISDSGQGAYNEQFF.

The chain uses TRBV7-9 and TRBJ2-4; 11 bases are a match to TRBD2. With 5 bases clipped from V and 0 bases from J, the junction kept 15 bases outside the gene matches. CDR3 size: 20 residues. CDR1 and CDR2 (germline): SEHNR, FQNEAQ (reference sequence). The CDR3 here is CASSPLVGTSGNIAKNIQYF. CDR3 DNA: TGTGCCAGCAGCCCACTGGTCGGGACTAGCGGAAATATAGCCAAAAACATTCAGTACTTC.

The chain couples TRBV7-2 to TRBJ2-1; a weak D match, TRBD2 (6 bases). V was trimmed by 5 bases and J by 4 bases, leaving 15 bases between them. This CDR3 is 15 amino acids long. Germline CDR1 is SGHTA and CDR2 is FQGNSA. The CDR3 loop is CASSLRLDSYNEQFF. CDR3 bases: TGTGCCAGCAGCCTTCGACTAGATAGTTACAATGAGCAGTTCTTC.